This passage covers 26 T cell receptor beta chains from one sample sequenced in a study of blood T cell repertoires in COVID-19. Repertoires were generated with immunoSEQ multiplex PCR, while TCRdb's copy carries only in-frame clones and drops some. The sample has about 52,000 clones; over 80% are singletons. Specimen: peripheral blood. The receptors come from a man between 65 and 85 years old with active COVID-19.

CDR3 loop: CASSVWGANEKLFF. DNA of the CDR3: TGTGCCAGTAGTGTCTGGGGGGCTAATGAAAAACTGTTTTTT. The chain is built from TRBV19 and TRBJ1-4, with D possibly being TRBD1 (5 bases). Germline CDR1 LNHDA, CDR2 SQIVND (reference sequence). CDR3 size: 14 residues. V dropped 5 bases and J dropped 3 bases, with 10 bases sitting between them.

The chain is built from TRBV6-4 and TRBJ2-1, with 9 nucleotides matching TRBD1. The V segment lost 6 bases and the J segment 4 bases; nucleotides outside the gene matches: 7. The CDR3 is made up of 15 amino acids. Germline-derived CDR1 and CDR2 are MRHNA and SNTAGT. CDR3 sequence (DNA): TGTGCCAGCAGCGAGGGGACAGGGAATTACAATGAGCAGTTCTTC. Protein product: CASSEGTGNYNEQFF.

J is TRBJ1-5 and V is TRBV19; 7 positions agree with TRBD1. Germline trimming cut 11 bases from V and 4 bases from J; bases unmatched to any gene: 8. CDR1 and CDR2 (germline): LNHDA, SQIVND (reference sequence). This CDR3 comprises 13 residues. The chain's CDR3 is CASNLQGNQPQHF. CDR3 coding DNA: TGTGCCTCGAACCTACAGGGGAATCAGCCCCAGCATTTT.

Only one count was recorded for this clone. The CDR3 DNA reads TGTGCCAGTAGTATGGGATCGACAGGGGAGTTGGGGCAGTACTTC. This encodes CASSMGSTGELGQYF. The chain combines TRBV19 with TRBJ2-7; 8 positions agree with TRBD1. The CDR3 totals 15 residues. Per the germline V gene, CDR1 is LNHDA and CDR2 is SQIVND (reference sequence). V trimming: 3 bases; J trimming: 9 bases; junction bases outside the gene matches: 13.

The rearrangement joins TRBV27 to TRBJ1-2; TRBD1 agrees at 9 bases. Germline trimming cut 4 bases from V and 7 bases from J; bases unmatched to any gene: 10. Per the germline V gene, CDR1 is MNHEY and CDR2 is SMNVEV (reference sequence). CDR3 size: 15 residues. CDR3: CASSSPGTGRSGYTF. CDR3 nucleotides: TGTGCCAGCAGTTCCCCCGGGACAGGGAGAAGTGGCTACACCTTC.

CDR3 protein: CASSLGQGNTGELFF. The CDR3 coding sequence is TGTGCCAGCAGCCTGGGACAGGGGAACACCGGGGAGCTGTTTTTT. This chain links TRBV4-2 with TRBJ2-2; 9 bases map to TRBD1. This CDR3 is built from 15 residues. V was pared by 4 bases and J by 1 base, with 1 base of the junction left unmatched. Germline V CDR1 and CDR2: LGHNA, YNFKEQ.

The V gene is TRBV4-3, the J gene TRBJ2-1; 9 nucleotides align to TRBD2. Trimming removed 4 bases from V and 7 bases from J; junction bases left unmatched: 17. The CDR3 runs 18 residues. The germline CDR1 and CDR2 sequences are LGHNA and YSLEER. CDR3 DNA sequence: TGCGCCAGCAGCCGACGACTAGCGGACATGCCTAGCCAGAATGAGCAGTTCTTC. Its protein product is CASSRRLADMPSQNEQFF.

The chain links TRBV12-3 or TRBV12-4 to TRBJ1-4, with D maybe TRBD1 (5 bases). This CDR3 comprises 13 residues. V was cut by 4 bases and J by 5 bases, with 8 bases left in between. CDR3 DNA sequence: TGTGCCAGCAGTTGGGGCGAAAATGAAAAACTGTTTTTT. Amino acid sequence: CASSWGENEKLFF.

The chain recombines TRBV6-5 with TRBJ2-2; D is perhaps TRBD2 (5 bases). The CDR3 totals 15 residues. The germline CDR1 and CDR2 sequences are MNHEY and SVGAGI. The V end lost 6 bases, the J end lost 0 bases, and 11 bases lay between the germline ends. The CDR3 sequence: CASSRTSPNTGELFF. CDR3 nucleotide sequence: TGTGCCAGCAGCCGTACTAGTCCGAACACCGGGGAGCTGTTTTTT.

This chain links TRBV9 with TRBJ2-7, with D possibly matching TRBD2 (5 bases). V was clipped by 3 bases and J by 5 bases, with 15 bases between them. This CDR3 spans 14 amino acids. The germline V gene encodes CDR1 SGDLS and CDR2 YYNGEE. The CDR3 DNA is TGTGCCAGCAGCGCTTTTTCCGGGAACAACGAGCAGTACTTC. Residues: CASSAFSGNNEQYF.

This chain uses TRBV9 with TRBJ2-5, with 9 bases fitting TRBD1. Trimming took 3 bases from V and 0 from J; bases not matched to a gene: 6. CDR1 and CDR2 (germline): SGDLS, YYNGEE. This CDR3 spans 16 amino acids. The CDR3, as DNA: TGTGCCAGCAGCGGGAACAGGGGGCGAGACCAAGAGACCCAGTACTTC. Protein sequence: CASSGNRGRDQETQYF.

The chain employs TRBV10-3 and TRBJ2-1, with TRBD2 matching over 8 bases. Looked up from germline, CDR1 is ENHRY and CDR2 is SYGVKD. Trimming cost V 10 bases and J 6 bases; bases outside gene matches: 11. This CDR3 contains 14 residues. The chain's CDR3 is CATHQGSGGNEQFF. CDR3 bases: TGTGCCACCCACCAAGGGAGCGGGGGCAATGAGCAGTTCTTC.

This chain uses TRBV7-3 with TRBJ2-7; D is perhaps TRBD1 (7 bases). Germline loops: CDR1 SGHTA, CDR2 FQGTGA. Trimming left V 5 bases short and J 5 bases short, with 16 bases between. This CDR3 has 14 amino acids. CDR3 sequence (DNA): TGTGCCAGCAGCCCGGGCAGGGGGGCCCACGAGCAGTACTTC. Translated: CASSPGRGAHEQYF. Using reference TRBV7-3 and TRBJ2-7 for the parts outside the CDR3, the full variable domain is GAGVSQTPSNKVTEKGKYVELRCDPISGHTALYWYRQSLGQGPEFLIYFQGTGAADDSGLPNDRFFAVRPEGSVSTLKIQRTERGDSAVYLCASSPGRGAHEQYFGPGTRLTVT.

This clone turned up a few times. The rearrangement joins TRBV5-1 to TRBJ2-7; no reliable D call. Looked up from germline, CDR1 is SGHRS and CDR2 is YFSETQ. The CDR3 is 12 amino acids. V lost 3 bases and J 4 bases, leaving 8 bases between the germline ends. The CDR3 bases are TGCGCCAGCAGCTCGGTTTTTTACGAGCAGTACTTC. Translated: CASSSVFYEQYF.

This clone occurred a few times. CDR3 sequence (DNA): TGTGCCAGCAGTTCGACGGGGGGGAATTACGGAGAGACCCAGTACTTC. This codes for CASSSTGGNYGETQYF. The chain joins TRBV5-4 to TRBJ2-5, with 8 bases lining up with TRBD2. CDR1 SGHNT and CDR2 YYREEE come from the germline V gene (reference sequence). The CDR3 spans 16 residues. The V segment lost 5 bases and the J segment 4 bases; nucleotides outside the gene matches: 13. The full variable domain, rest sourced from reference TRBV5-4 and TRBJ2-5, is ETGVTQSPTHLIKTRGQQVTLRCSSQSGHNTVSWYQQALGQGPQFIFQYYREEENGRGNFPPRFSGLQFPNYSSELNVNALELDDSALYLCASSSTGGNYGETQYFGPGTRLLVL.

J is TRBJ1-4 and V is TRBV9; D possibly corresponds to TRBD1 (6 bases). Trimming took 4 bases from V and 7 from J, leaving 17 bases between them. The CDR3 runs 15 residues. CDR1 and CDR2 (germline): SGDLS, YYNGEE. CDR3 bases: TGTGCCAGCAGCCCTACGTTGGGGGCGGGTGAAAAACTGTTTTTT. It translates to CASSPTLGAGEKLFF. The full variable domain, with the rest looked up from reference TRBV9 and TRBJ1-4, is DSGVTQTPKHLITATGQRVTLRCSPRSGDLSVYWYQQSLDQGLQFLIQYYNGEERAKGNILERFSAQQFPDLHSELNLSSLELGDSALYFCASSPTLGAGEKLFFGSGTQLSVL.

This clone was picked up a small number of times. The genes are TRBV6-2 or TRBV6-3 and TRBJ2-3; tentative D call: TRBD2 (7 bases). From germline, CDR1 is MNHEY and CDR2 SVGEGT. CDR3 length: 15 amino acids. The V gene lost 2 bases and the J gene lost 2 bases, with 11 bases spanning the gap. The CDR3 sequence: CASSYGGGDTDTQYF. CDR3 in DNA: TGTGCCAGCAGTTACGGGGGGGGCGACACAGATACGCAGTATTTT.

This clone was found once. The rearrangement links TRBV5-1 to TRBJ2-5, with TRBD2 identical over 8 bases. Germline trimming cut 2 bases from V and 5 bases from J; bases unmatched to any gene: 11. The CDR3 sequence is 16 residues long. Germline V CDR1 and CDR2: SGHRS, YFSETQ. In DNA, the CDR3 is TGCGCCAGCAGCTTCATCGCGGGGGGCCGGGGGGAGACCCAGTACTTC. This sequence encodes CASSFIAGGRGETQYF.

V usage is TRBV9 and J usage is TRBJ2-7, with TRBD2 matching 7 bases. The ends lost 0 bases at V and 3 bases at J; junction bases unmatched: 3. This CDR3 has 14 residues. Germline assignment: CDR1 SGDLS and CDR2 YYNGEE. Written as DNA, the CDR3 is TGTGCCAGCAGCGTAGGTCTAGCGGACTACGAGCAGTACTTC. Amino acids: CASSVGLADYEQYF.

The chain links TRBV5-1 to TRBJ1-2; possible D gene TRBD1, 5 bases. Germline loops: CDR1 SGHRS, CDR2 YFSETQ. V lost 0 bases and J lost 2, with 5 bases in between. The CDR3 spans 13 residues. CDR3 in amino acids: CASSLAGNYGYTF. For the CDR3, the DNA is TGCGCCAGCAGCTTGGCAGGGAACTATGGCTACACCTTC.

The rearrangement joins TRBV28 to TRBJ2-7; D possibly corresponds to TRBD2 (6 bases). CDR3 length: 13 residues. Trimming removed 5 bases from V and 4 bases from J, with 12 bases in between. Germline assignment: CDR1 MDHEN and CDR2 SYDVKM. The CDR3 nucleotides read TGTGCCAGCAGTCGGGACTCCGATTACGAGCAGTACTTC. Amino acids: CASSRDSDYEQYF. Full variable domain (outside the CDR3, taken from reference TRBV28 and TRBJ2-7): DVKVTQSSRYLVKRTGEKVFLECVQDMDHENMFWYRQDPGLGLRLIYFSYDVKMKEKGDIPEGYSVSREKKERFSLILESASTNQTSMYLCASSRDSDYEQYFGPGTRLTVT.

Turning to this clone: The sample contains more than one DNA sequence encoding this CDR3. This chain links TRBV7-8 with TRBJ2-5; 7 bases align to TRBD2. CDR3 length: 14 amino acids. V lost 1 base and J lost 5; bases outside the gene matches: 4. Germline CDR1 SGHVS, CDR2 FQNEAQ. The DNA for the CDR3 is TGTGCCAGCAGCTTAGAGGGTAGCGGGGAGACCCAGTACTTC. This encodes CASSLEGSGETQYF.

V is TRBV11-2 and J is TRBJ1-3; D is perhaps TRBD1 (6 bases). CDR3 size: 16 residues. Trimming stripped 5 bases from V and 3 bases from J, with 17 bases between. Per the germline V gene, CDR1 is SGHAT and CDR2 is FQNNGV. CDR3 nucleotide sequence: TGTGCCAGCAGCCCGACAACGACAGGAGGTGGAAACACCATATATTTT. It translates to CASSPTTTGGGNTIYF.

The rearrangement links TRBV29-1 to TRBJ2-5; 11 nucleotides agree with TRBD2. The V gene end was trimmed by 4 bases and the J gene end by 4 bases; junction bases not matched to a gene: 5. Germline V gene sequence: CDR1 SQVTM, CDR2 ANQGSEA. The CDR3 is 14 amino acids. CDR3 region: CSVALAGGLETQYF. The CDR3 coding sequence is TGCAGCGTTGCGCTAGCGGGGGGCCTAGAGACCCAGTACTTC.

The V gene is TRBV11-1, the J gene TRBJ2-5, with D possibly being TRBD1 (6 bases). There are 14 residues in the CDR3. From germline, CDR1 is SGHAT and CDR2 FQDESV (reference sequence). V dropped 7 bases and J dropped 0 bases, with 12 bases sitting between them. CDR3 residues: CASTPRTDQETQYF. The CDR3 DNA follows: TGTGCCAGCACCCCCCGGACAGACCAAGAGACCCAGTACTTC.

The CDR3 coding sequence is TGTGCCAGCAGTGACACAGGGGCTGGCTATGGCTACACCTTC. Translation gives CASSDTGAGYGYTF. J is TRBJ1-2 and V is TRBV6-1; 7 nucleotides match TRBD1. Germline V CDR1 and CDR2: MNHNS, SASEGT. J gave up 4 bases and V 3 bases, and 5 bases lay outside the gene matches. The CDR3 spans 14 residues.